These 30 T cell receptor beta chains were all obtained from the same sample, sequenced in a study of T-cell memory formation after mild COVID-19. MiXCR, run by TCRdb on the 5' RACE reads, gives a single entry per CDR3 protein. The data hold 250,000 to 350,000 distinct CDR3 sequences, with 15% to 20% observed a single time. Sequences were obtained from PBMCs or a T cell subset sorted from them (not recorded which). The receptors derive from a man younger than 30 who had mild COVID-19 (a few samples of this study predate the infection). Cell type and time point are not known.

This clonotype was seen a handful of times. V usage is TRBV10-3 and J usage is TRBJ2-1; D remains unclear. Per germline, CDR1 ENHRY and CDR2 SYGVKD. This CDR3 has 11 residues. V was shortened by 3 bases and J by 9 bases, with 6 bases between the two germline ends. CDR3 sequence reads: CAISEGGEQFF. The CDR3 bases are TGTGCCATCAGTGAAGGCGGTGAGCAGTTCTTC.

This clonotype appeared a few times. V and J are TRBV20-1 and TRBJ1-1; weak D call: TRBD1 (6 bases). V was clipped by 1 base and J by 3 bases, with 9 bases between them. Germline loops: CDR1 DFQATT, CDR2 SNEGSKA (reference sequence). CDR3 length: 13 residues. The CDR3 sequence is CSARGRGDTEAFF. CDR3 bases: TGCAGTGCTAGAGGCAGGGGAGACACTGAAGCTTTCTTT.

The chain carries TRBV4-2 and TRBJ2-2; TRBD2 matches 10 bases. CDR3 length: 17 amino acids. The germline V gene has CDR1 LGHNA and CDR2 YNFKEQ. V shed 3 bases and J 6 bases; nucleotides not matched to a gene: 10. The CDR3 nucleotides read TGTGCCAGCAGCCAGTCCTGGACTAGCGGTTCGGCCGGGGAGCTGTTTTTT. Amino acid sequence: CASSQSWTSGSAGELFF.

This clonotype was detected a few times. This chain uses TRBV5-1 with TRBJ2-2; tentatively, D is TRBD1 (6 bases). V was clipped by 4 bases and J by 0 bases, with 10 bases between them. The CDR3 has 15 residues. Per germline, CDR1 SGHRS and CDR2 YFSETQ. The CDR3 DNA sequence: TGCGCCAGCAGCACGGACAGTCCGAACACCGGGGAGCTGTTTTTT. Residues: CASSTDSPNTGELFF. Full variable domain (remainder filled in from reference TRBV5-1 and TRBJ2-2): KAGVTQTPRYLIKTRGQQVTLSCSPISGHRSVSWYQQTPGQGLQFLFEYFSETQRNKGNFPGRFSGRQFSNSRSEMNVSTLELGDSALYLCASSTDSPNTGELFFGEGSRLTVL.

The chain couples TRBV5-1 to TRBJ1-1; no clear D gene. The germline V and J ends were trimmed by 4 bases and 2 bases, with 15 bases remaining between them. Germline loops: CDR1 SGHRS, CDR2 YFSETQ. The CDR3 length is 15 residues. The DNA for the CDR3 is TGCGCCAGCAGCACCCAGGACGTGGGAAACACTGAAGCTTTCTTT. It specifies CASSTQDVGNTEAFF.

CDR3: CASSSKGAQYF. CDR3 nucleotides: TGTGCCAGCAGTTCTAAGGGGGCCCAGTACTTC. The chain recombines TRBV6-5 with TRBJ2-5, with D maybe TRBD1 (6 bases). CDR1 MNHEY and CDR2 SVGAGI come from the germline V gene. With 4 bases removed from V and 9 bases from J, the gap between germline ends came to 9 bases. The CDR3 extends over 11 amino acids.

V gene TRBV30 combines with J gene TRBJ1-2; 11 bases map to TRBD1. Per germline, CDR1 GTSNPN and CDR2 SVGIG (reference sequence). The CDR3 spans 17 residues. V trimming: 4 bases; J trimming: 8 bases; junction bases outside the gene matches: 18. The CDR3 loop is CAWISPGQGAFLEGYTF. CDR3 sequence (DNA): TGTGCCTGGATTTCTCCTGGACAGGGGGCCTTCTTAGAGGGCTACACCTTC.

The chain links TRBV6-5 to TRBJ2-2, with D possibly matching TRBD1 (5 bases). CDR3 length equals 14 residues. Trimming cost V 0 bases and J 8 bases, with 10 bases left between them. Germline-derived CDR1 and CDR2 are MNHEY and SVGAGI. Here the CDR3 reads CASSYSRVAGELFF. The CDR3 DNA is TGTGCCAGCAGTTACTCCAGGGTGGCTGGGGAGCTGTTTTTT.

Only a few counts were recorded for this clonotype. Here the CDR3 reads CASSAAPGQGTGELFF. In DNA form, the CDR3 reads TGTGCCAGCAGTGCCGCCCCCGGACAGGGAACCGGGGAGCTGTTTTTT. This chain connects TRBV28 to TRBJ2-2, with TRBD1 matching over 8 bases. The J segment lost 5 bases and the V segment lost 5 bases, leaving 10 bases of the junction unmatched. The CDR3 is made up of 16 amino acids. Germline lookup yields CDR1 MDHEN and CDR2 SYDVKM.

This clonotype appeared a few times. The chain combines TRBV6-2 or TRBV6-3 with TRBJ2-2; the D is unclear. Trimming took 0 bases from V and 5 from J, leaving 13 bases between them. The length of the CDR3 is 16 residues. CDR1 and CDR2 from the germline V gene are MNHEY and SVGEGT. The CDR3 sequence: CASSYSPRAWTGELFF. CDR3 bases: TGTGCCAGCAGTTACTCACCCCGGGCTTGGACCGGGGAGCTGTTTTTT.

There are a few counts of this clonotype. The chain links TRBV20-1 to TRBJ2-5; D unresolved. Trimming removed 4 bases from V and 0 bases from J, with 9 bases in between. The germline gives CDR1 DFQATT, CDR2 SNEGSKA (reference sequence). CDR3 size: 13 residues. This CDR3 reads CSAKGANQETQYF. DNA of the CDR3: TGCAGTGCTAAAGGCGCTAACCAAGAGACCCAGTACTTC.

Concerning this clonotype: Being one base from a much bigger clone, this may be a read error. The chain has TRBV29-1 and TRBJ2-7, with D perhaps given as TRBD1 or TRBD2 (6 bases each). In germline, CDR1 is SQVTM, CDR2 ANQGSEA. The V and J ends lost 3 bases and 3 bases respectively, with 15 bases between them. The CDR3 spans 14 residues. CDR3 amino acids: CSVERGVSHYEQYV. The CDR3 nucleotides read TGCAGCGTTGAGAGGGGGGTGAGCCACTACGAGCAGTACGTC.

The V and J genes are TRBV11-2 and TRBJ2-3; D is perhaps TRBD2 (5 bases). Trimming left V 7 bases short and J 2 bases short, with 13 bases between. This CDR3 spans 14 amino acids. Germline V gene lookup returns CDR1 SGHAT and CDR2 FQNNGV. CDR3 sequence reads: CASTRLFVTDTQYF. DNA for the CDR3: TGTGCCAGCACCCGACTATTTGTCACAGATACGCAGTATTTT.

About this clonotype: Sequence at one end of the junction differs from germline and may be a read error. J is TRBJ1-6 and V is TRBV12-5, with D unclear. Looked up from germline, CDR1 is LGHNT and CDR2 is FRNRAP. The length of the CDR3 is 13 residues. The CDR3 nucleotides are TGTGCTAGTGGTTTGGCCCCGAATTCACACCTCCACTTT. This encodes CASGLAPNSHLHF.

In this sample, this clonotype turned up many times. V usage is TRBV7-2 and J usage is TRBJ2-7; D might be TRBD2 (6 bases). Germline CDR1 and CDR2: SGHTA and FQGNSA. The CDR3 runs to 12 residues. Trimming removed 6 bases from V and 7 bases from J, with 13 bases in between. Written as DNA, the CDR3 is TGTGCCAGCAGTAGACCTGGGGGGGAGCAGTACGTC. It yields the protein CASSRPGGEQYV.

J is TRBJ2-2 and V is TRBV7-2; TRBD2 matches 15 bases. The CDR3 has 16 residues. Looked up from germline, CDR1 is SGHTA and CDR2 is FQGNSA. J gave up 9 bases and V 5 bases, and 7 bases lay outside the gene matches. CDR3 in amino acids: CASSGGTSGGSRELFF. CDR3 coding DNA: TGTGCCAGCAGCGGAGGGACTAGCGGGGGGAGTCGGGAGCTGTTTTTT.

This clonotype was recorded a few times. The gene calls are TRBV15 and TRBJ2-1, with D hard to call. V lost 0 bases and J 10 bases, leaving 10 bases between the germline ends. The germline V gene has CDR1 LNHNV and CDR2 YYDKDF (reference sequence). This CDR3 has 13 amino acids. The CDR3 reads CATSRDLGGEQFF. CDR3 sequence (DNA): TGTGCCACCAGCAGAGATCTGGGTGGCGAGCAGTTCTTC.

This sequence joins TRBV11-3 and TRBJ2-4; D is unclear. Germline loops: CDR1 SGHNT, CDR2 YENEEA. V was shortened by 6 bases and J by 0 bases, with 15 bases between the two germline ends. The length of the CDR3 is 16 residues. The CDR3 is CASRHTPALAKNIQYF. The CDR3 DNA reads as TGTGCCAGCAGGCATACCCCGGCCCTAGCCAAAAACATTCAGTACTTC. Using reference TRBV11-3 and TRBJ2-4 for the parts outside the CDR3, the full variable domain is EAGVVQSPRYKIIEKKQPVAFWCNPISGHNTLYWYLQNLGQGPELLIRYENEEAVDDSQLPKDRFSAERLKGVDSTLKIQPAELGDSAVYLCASRHTPALAKNIQYFGAGTRLSVL.

This clonotype was seen a few times. This chain uses TRBV7-2 with TRBJ1-1, with a possible D match to TRBD1 (5 bases). CDR1 and CDR2 from the germline V gene are SGHTA and FQGNSA. CDR3 length: 12 amino acids. V was trimmed by 8 bases and J by 8 bases, leaving 15 bases between them. The CDR3 nucleotides read TGTGCCAGCGGCAACAGGATCCTAGAAGCTTTCTTT. It codes for CASGNRILEAFF.

The CDR3 spells CASSFTDRNTIYF. As DNA, the CDR3 is TGTGCCAGCAGCTTCACCGACAGAAACACCATATATTTT. The chain is built from TRBV11-2 and TRBJ1-3; no definite D call. There are 13 residues in the CDR3. Germline lookup yields CDR1 SGHAT and CDR2 FQNNGV. V lost 3 bases to trimming and J lost 5 bases, with 8 bases between them.

Only a few counts were recorded for this clonotype. This chain uses TRBV7-6 with TRBJ2-7, with D possibly being TRBD1 or TRBD2 (6 bases each). Germline V gives CDR1 SGHVS, CDR2 FNYEAQ. Trimming removed 0 bases at V and 9 bases at J, with 12 bases between. CDR3 size: 13 residues. The CDR3 reads CASSLAEGVRQYV. The CDR3 DNA reads as TGTGCCAGCAGCTTAGCGGAGGGGGTGCGGCAGTACGTC.

V is TRBV2 and J is TRBJ1-4; 9 bases are a match to TRBD1. The germline gives CDR1 SNHLY, CDR2 FYNNEI. V lost 6 bases, J lost 4 bases, and 6 bases stayed unmatched. This CDR3 is built from 15 residues. The CDR3 bases are TGTGCCAGCAGCAGACAGGGGGGCAGTAATGAAAAACTGTTTTTT. It specifies CASSRQGGSNEKLFF. The full variable domain, rest sourced from reference TRBV2 and TRBJ1-4, is EPEVTQTPSHQVTQMGQEVILRCVPISNHLYFYWYRQILGQKVEFLVSFYNNEISEKSEIFDDQFSVERPDGSNFTLKIRSTKLEDSAMYFCASSRQGGSNEKLFFGSGTQLSVL.

This clonotype has ten or more counts. The V and J genes are TRBV12-3 or TRBV12-4 and TRBJ1-1; D gene ambiguous. Trimming pared 0 bases from V and 1 base from J, leaving 3 bases between. The CDR3 length is 13 residues. The CDR3 loop is CASSLARNTEAFF. The CDR3 DNA reads as TGTGCCAGCAGTTTAGCTAGGAACACTGAAGCTTTCTTT.

This clonotype was observed a few times. The CDR3 protein is CASNTSPQTGWLAPLHF. The CDR3, as DNA: TGTGCCAGCAATACAAGCCCTCAGACAGGGTGGTTAGCACCCCTCCACTTT. V gene TRBV27 combines with J gene TRBJ1-6; TRBD1 matches at 7 bases. Per the germline V gene, CDR1 is MNHEY and CDR2 is SMNVEV (reference sequence). The CDR3 has 17 residues. V lost 7 bases, J lost 11 bases, and 20 bases stayed unmatched.

The CDR3 region has the DNA TGCGCCAGCAGCCCTAAAGCAAGGGTTCAAATTGTGGGGTTTCAGTACTTC. It specifies CASSPKARVQIVGFQYF. The V call is TRBV4-1, the J call TRBJ2-4; D ambiguous. This CDR3 is 17 amino acids long. V lost 4 bases and J lost 11, with 27 bases in between. The germline CDR1 and CDR2 sequences are MGHRA and YSYEKL.

This clonotype was seen more than once but under ten times. The chain uses TRBV5-1 and TRBJ2-3; D is uncertain. Deletions cut 4 bases from V and 2 bases from J, with 8 bases between. In germline, CDR1 is SGHRS, CDR2 YFSETQ. CDR3 length equals 13 residues. The CDR3 DNA is TGCGCCAGCAGCCATCCAACCACAGATACGCAGTATTTT. Translation: CASSHPTTDTQYF.

This clonotype was observed a few times. The genes are TRBV5-6 and TRBJ1-1; a weak D match, TRBD1 (6 bases). CDR1 SGHDT and CDR2 YYEEEE come from the germline V gene. CDR3 length equals 18 residues. Trimming stripped 4 bases from V and 1 base from J, with 23 bases between. Here the CDR3 DNA reads TGTGCCAGCAGCCTGCTTGGGGGGGGCTGGGGTGAGAACACTGAAGCTTTCTTT. This translates into CASSLLGGGWGENTEAFF.

This clonotype has at least ten counts. CDR3 nucleotide sequence: TGTGCCAGCGAAGACAGGAACTATGGCTACACCTTC. Translation gives CASEDRNYGYTF. The chain links TRBV28 to TRBJ1-2, with a possible D match to TRBD1 (6 bases). V dropped 8 bases and J dropped 2 bases, with 9 bases sitting between them. The CDR3 is 12 amino acids. In germline, CDR1 is MDHEN, CDR2 SYDVKM.

The genes are TRBV29-1 and TRBJ1-2, with TRBD1 matching over 9 bases. Germline loops: CDR1 SQVTM, CDR2 ANQGSEA. V lost 7 bases and J lost 4; bases outside the gene matches: 10. The CDR3 contains 14 residues. This chain's CDR3 is CSALPGQGTYGYTF. DNA of the CDR3: TGCAGCGCCCTACCGGGACAGGGTACCTATGGCTACACCTTC.

The chain is built from TRBV11-3 and TRBJ2-2; possibly TRBD1 for D (7 bases). Germline V CDR1 and CDR2: SGHNT, YENEEA. This CDR3 is built from 15 residues. V was clipped by 5 bases and J by 6 bases, with 16 bases between them. The CDR3 protein is CASSPHSGGPGELFF. CDR3 bases: TGTGCCAGCAGCCCTCATTCAGGGGGGCCCGGGGAGCTGTTTTTT.